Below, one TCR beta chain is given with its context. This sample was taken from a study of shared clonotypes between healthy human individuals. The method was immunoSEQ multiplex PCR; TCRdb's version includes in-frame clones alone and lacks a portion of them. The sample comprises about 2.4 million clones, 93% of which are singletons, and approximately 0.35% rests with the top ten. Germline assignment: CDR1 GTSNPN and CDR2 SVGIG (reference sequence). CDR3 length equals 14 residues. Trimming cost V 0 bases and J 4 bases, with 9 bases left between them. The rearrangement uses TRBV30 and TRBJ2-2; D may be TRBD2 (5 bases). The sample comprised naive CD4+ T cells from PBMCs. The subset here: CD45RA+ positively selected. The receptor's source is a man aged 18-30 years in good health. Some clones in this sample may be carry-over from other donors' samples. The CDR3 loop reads CAWSVVRGTGELFF. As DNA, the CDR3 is TGTGCCTGGAGTGTAGTTCGGGGCACCGGGGAGCTGTTTTTT.